Following are 26 T cell receptor beta chains from one sample sequenced in a study of cytomegalovirus exposure and HLA in healthy donors. Generated by immunoSEQ multiplex PCR, the TCRdb table keeps only in-frame clones and is missing some. The data hold 150,000 to 200,000 clones, with more than 75% observed a single time. The material sequenced was PBMCs. These receptors were obtained from a man aged 18 to 29 in good health and CMV-seropositive.

This clone occurred a few times. V usage is TRBV2 and J usage is TRBJ2-7, with D possibly being TRBD1 (5 bases). The CDR3 covers 14 residues. Germline V gene lookup returns CDR1 SNHLY and CDR2 FYNNEI. V was shortened by 2 bases and J by 2 bases, with 10 bases between the two germline ends. The CDR3: CASSEQGRTYEQYF. In DNA form, the CDR3 reads TGTGCCAGCAGTGAACAGGGCAGGACCTACGAGCAGTACTTC.

CDR3 protein: CASSRDRRGDNEQFF. CDR3 in DNA: TGCGCCAGCAGCCGGGACCGGCGGGGGGACAATGAGCAGTTCTTC. The rearrangement links TRBV4-3 to TRBJ2-1, with TRBD2 identical over 8 bases. CDR3 length equals 15 residues. V shed 4 bases and J 5 bases; nucleotides not matched to a gene: 7. CDR1 LGHNA and CDR2 YSLEER come from the germline V gene.

The chain uses TRBV4-3 and TRBJ2-2, with TRBD1 identical over 7 bases. With 3 bases clipped from V and 6 bases from J, the junction kept 10 bases outside the gene matches. The CDR3 has 16 amino acids. Per germline, CDR1 LGHNA and CDR2 YSLEER. Here the CDR3 reads CASSHQGVGGAGELFF. CDR3 DNA: TGCGCCAGCAGCCATCAGGGGGTTGGCGGCGCCGGGGAGCTGTTTTTT.

V is TRBV6-1 and J is TRBJ1-1, with D hard to call. This CDR3 comprises 14 residues. Trimming removed 4 bases from V and 1 base from J, with 10 bases in between. Per germline, CDR1 MNHNS and CDR2 SASEGT. Here the CDR3 reads CASSVWAGNTEAFF. In nucleotides, the CDR3 is TGTGCCAGCAGTGTCTGGGCTGGGAACACTGAAGCTTTCTTT.

This chain links TRBV6-5 with TRBJ2-1, with D perhaps TRBD2 (6 bases). CDR1 is MNHEY and CDR2 is SVGAGI in the germline V gene. The CDR3 spans 15 residues. Trimming shortened V by 5 bases and J by 3 bases, and 14 bases separated the two germline ends. The CDR3 loop is CASSPPSANYNEQFF. The DNA of the CDR3 is TGTGCCAGCAGTCCGCCTAGCGCTAACTACAATGAGCAGTTCTTC.

This clone was seen only a few times. The J gene is TRBJ2-7, the V gene TRBV20-1; D call uncertain. CDR3 length: 11 amino acids. Looked up from germline, CDR1 is DFQATT and CDR2 is SNEGSKA (reference sequence). V gave up 1 base and J gave up 3 bases, with 4 bases separating them. For the CDR3, the DNA is TGCAGTGCTAGAGGCTACTACGAGCAGTACTTC. It codes for CSARGYYEQYF.

This clone has more than one count but fewer than ten. J is TRBJ1-4 and V is TRBV11-2, with 10 bases identical to TRBD1. This CDR3 has 13 amino acids. With 5 bases clipped from V and 10 bases from J, the junction kept 4 bases outside the gene matches. CDR1 is SGHAT, CDR2 FQNNGV, per germline. For the CDR3, the DNA is TGTGCCAGCAGCGCGGACAGGGGGGGAAAACTGTTTTTT. Amino acid sequence: CASSADRGGKLFF.

The V and J genes are TRBV28 and TRBJ1-1; D remains unclear. The CDR3 runs to 12 residues. Germline V gene data show CDR1 as MDHEN and CDR2 as SYDVKM. Trimming stripped 2 bases from V and 11 bases from J, with 12 bases between. CDR3 protein: CASSLRSREAFF. The CDR3 DNA reads TGTGCCAGCAGTTTAAGGTCGCGGGAGGCTTTCTTT.

The chain uses TRBV2 and TRBJ1-2; tentative D call: TRBD1 (6 bases). Germline CDR1 is SNHLY and CDR2 is FYNNEI. The CDR3 totals 13 residues. Trimming shortened V by 6 bases and J by 1 base, and 9 bases separated the two germline ends. The CDR3 bases are TGTGCCAGCAGCTTACAGGGTAACTATGGCTACACCTTC. Translated: CASSLQGNYGYTF.

The chain has TRBV7-2 and TRBJ1-5, with 7 bases fitting TRBD1. Trimming removed 4 bases from V and 5 bases from J; junction bases left unmatched: 5. Per the germline V gene, CDR1 is SGHTA and CDR2 is FQGNSA. The CDR3 spans 14 residues. The CDR3 nucleotides read TGTGCCAGCAGCTCGACAGGGTATGATCAGCCCCAGCATTTT. As protein: CASSSTGYDQPQHF.

This sequence joins TRBV5-1 and TRBJ2-5; D is perhaps TRBD2 (6 bases). The germline V gene encodes CDR1 SGHRS and CDR2 YFSETQ. The CDR3 sequence is 13 residues long. Trimming took off 4 bases at V and 7 bases at J, with 14 bases between the two ends. This chain's CDR3 is CASSSSDSGTQYF. CDR3 nucleotide sequence: TGCGCCAGCAGCAGTTCAGATAGCGGGACCCAGTACTTC.

Here the CDR3 reads CASTSGLANNEQFF. CDR3 DNA sequence: TGTGCCAGCACCTCGGGACTAGCGAACAATGAGCAGTTCTTC. The chain couples TRBV27 to TRBJ2-1, with TRBD2 matching over 10 bases. The CDR3 contains 14 residues. Germline CDR1 and CDR2: MNHEY and SMNVEV (reference sequence). The ends lost 7 bases at V and 5 bases at J; junction bases unmatched: 5.

This clone appeared a few times. V usage is TRBV6-6 and J usage is TRBJ1-1; D is unclear. V was shortened by 2 bases and J by 7 bases, with 11 bases between the two germline ends. This CDR3 spans 13 amino acids. CDR1 is MNHNY, CDR2 SVGAGI, per germline (reference sequence). The chain's CDR3 is CASSYTVGVEAFF. For the CDR3, the DNA is TGTGCCAGCAGTTACACCGTGGGAGTTGAAGCTTTCTTT.

The chain couples TRBV19 to TRBJ1-1; 9 bases align to TRBD1. Germline lookup yields CDR1 LNHDA and CDR2 SQIVND (reference sequence). V was clipped by 6 bases and J by 2 bases; unmatched bases: 10. The CDR3 length is 16 residues. CDR3 sequence (DNA): TGTGCCAGTAGCCAGGACAGGGGCCCCTCTAACACTGAAGCTTTCTTT. Amino acid sequence: CASSQDRGPSNTEAFF.

This chain joins TRBV6-5 and TRBJ1-1; D may be TRBD1 (5 bases). This CDR3 is built from 12 residues. CDR1 and CDR2 from the germline V gene are MNHEY and SVGAGI. Trimming removed 7 bases from V and 10 bases from J, with 16 bases in between. The CDR3 region has the DNA TGTGCCAGCACTTCAGCCGGAAGGGGAGCTTTCTTT. Translated: CASTSAGRGAFF.

As for this clone: Its ends do not fully match the called genes, so a read error is possible. The V and J genes are TRBV30 and TRBJ2-7; 7 nucleotides line up with TRBD1. CDR1 is GTSNPN, CDR2 SVGIG, per germline (reference sequence). The CDR3 has 10 residues. The CDR3 DNA is TGTGCCTGGAGCCGGGACAGAGTGTTATTC. This encodes CAWSRDRVLF.

The CDR3 DNA reads TGTGCCAGCAGCCTTACTAGCGGGGTAAAAGAGACCCAGTACTTC. Encoded protein: CASSLTSGVKETQYF. This chain links TRBV7-2 with TRBJ2-5; 10 bases fit TRBD2. This CDR3 is built from 15 residues. CDR1 and CDR2 (germline): SGHTA, FQGNSA. With 5 bases clipped from V and 3 bases from J, the junction kept 6 bases outside the gene matches. The full variable domain, completed using reference TRBV7-2 and TRBJ2-5, is GAGVSQSPSNKVTEKGKDVELRCDPISGHTALYWYRQSLGQGLEFLIYFQGNSAPDKSGLPSDRFSAERTGGSVSTLTIQRTQQEDSAVYLCASSLTSGVKETQYFGPGTRLLVL.

V gene TRBV9 combines with J gene TRBJ2-2, with no clear D. Germline V gene lookup returns CDR1 SGDLS and CDR2 YYNGEE. The CDR3 contains 14 residues. V dropped 1 base and J dropped 8 bases, with 12 bases sitting between them. CDR3 nucleotides: TGTGCCAGCAGCGTAAACGGAGTCGTGGGGGAGCTGTTTTTT. Translated: CASSVNGVVGELFF.

The V and J genes are TRBV5-4 and TRBJ1-2, with TRBD1 matching over 12 bases. Trimming cost V 5 bases and J 4 bases; bases outside gene matches: 6. Germline V gene data show CDR1 as SGHNT and CDR2 as YYREEE (reference sequence). This CDR3 comprises 15 residues. In DNA form, the CDR3 reads TGTGCCAGCAGGGCCGGGACAGGGGGCGTCTATGGCTACACCTTC. Translating gives CASRAGTGGVYGYTF.

The V gene is TRBV19, the J gene TRBJ1-5; the D gene is possibly TRBD1 (5 bases). Trimming stripped 0 bases from V and 9 bases from J, with 24 bases between. Germline lookup yields CDR1 LNHDA and CDR2 SQIVND (reference sequence). The CDR3 has 18 amino acids. The CDR3 is CASSIELVTAAPGSPQHF. CDR3 nucleotide sequence: TGTGCCAGTAGTATAGAATTGGTGACAGCCGCCCCCGGGTCGCCCCAGCATTTT.

The chain is built from TRBV5-1 and TRBJ2-1; D gene uncertain. V was cut by 0 bases and J by 0 bases, with 7 bases left in between. Germline CDR1 is SGHRS and CDR2 is YFSETQ. CDR3 size: 15 residues. CDR3 sequence reads: CASSLGWSSYNEQFF. DNA for the CDR3: TGCGCCAGCAGCTTGGGTTGGAGCTCCTACAATGAGCAGTTCTTC.

The chain carries TRBV2 and TRBJ2-7; TRBD1 aligns across 12 bases. Germline CDR1 reads SNHLY; CDR2 reads FYNNEI. CDR3 size: 15 residues. Trimming at V came to 5 bases and at J to 4 bases, leaving 6 bases not matched to a gene. CDR3 DNA: TGTGCCAGCAGTCCGGGACAGGGGGCGATTTACGAGCAGTACTTC. As protein: CASSPGQGAIYEQYF.

This chain uses TRBV11-3 with TRBJ2-1; possible D gene TRBD2, 5 bases. The CDR3 has 13 amino acids. The V gene lost 2 bases and the J gene lost 10 bases, with 12 bases spanning the gap. Germline V gives CDR1 SGHNT, CDR2 YENEEA. The CDR3 protein is CASSLKYPGEQFF. The DNA of the CDR3 is TGTGCCAGCAGCTTAAAGTACCCGGGGGAGCAGTTCTTC.

J is TRBJ1-1 and V is TRBV29-1, with D unclear. Germline V CDR1 and CDR2: SQVTM, ANQGSEA. The CDR3 sequence is 13 residues long. Trimming cost V 7 bases and J 0 bases, with 12 bases left between them. As DNA, the CDR3 is TGCAGCGCGATAACCGCGATGAACACTGAAGCTTTCTTT. Protein product: CSAITAMNTEAFF. Combining the CDR3 with reference TRBV29-1 and TRBJ1-1 gives the whole variable domain SAVISQKPSRDICQRGTSLTIQCQVDSQVTMMFWYRQQPGQSLTLIATANQGSEATYESGFVIDKFPISRPNLTFSTLTVSNMSPEDSSIYLCSAITAMNTEAFFGQGTRLTVV.

This chain uses TRBV7-8 with TRBJ2-1; 9 nucleotides align to TRBD2. Germline V gives CDR1 SGHVS, CDR2 FQNEAQ. The V and J ends lost 4 bases and 9 bases, in that order; junction bases with no gene match: 7. The CDR3 runs 14 residues. CDR3 in DNA: TGTGCCAGCAGCTATAGCGGGAGACTCCGTGAGCAGTTCTTC. Translated: CASSYSGRLREQFF.

J is TRBJ1-1 and V is TRBV6-6, with D perhaps matching TRBD1 (5 bases). Trimming removed 2 bases from V and 8 bases from J, with 12 bases in between. This CDR3 has 13 residues. Germline V CDR1 and CDR2: MNHNY, SVGAGI (reference sequence). In nucleotides, the CDR3 is TGTGCCAGCAGTTACCAGGGTTGGGCAGAAGCTTTCTTT. This gives the protein CASSYQGWAEAFF.